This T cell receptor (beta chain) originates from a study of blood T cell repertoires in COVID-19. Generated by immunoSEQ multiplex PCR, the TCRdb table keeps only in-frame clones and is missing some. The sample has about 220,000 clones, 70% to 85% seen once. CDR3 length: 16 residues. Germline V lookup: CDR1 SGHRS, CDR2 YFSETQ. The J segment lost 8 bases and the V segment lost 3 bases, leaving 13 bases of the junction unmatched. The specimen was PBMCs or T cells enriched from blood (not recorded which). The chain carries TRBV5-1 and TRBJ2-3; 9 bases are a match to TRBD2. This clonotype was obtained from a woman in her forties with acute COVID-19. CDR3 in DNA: TGCGCCAGCAGCTGGGGGACTAGCTATCCCGACGGTACGCAGTATTTT. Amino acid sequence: CASSWGTSYPDGTQYF.